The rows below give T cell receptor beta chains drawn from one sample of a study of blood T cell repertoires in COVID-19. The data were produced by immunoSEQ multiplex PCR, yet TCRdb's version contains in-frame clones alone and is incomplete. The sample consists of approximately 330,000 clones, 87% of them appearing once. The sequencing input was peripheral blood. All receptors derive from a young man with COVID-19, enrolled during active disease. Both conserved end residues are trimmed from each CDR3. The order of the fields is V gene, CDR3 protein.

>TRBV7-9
ASSLGGTNEKLF
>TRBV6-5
ASSNQGYYGYT
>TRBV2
ASSGASGGQETQY
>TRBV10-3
AISEPIRGRENIQY
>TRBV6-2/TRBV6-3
ASSYTGVGLEQY
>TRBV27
ASSLSPGRGSYSPLH
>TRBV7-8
ASSWPDREGEANEKLF
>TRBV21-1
ASSKTSTRGATDTQY
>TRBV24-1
ATAGQGDTDTQY
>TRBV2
ASSTGETSTDTQY